The next 22 T cell receptor beta chains were all read from a single sample in a study of cytomegalovirus exposure and HLA in healthy donors. Primers for the PCR totalled 60 Vbeta and 13 Jbeta. Some clones are missing from TCRdb's copy, which holds only in-frame ones; the method was immunoSEQ multiplex PCR. The sample carries about 150,000 clones, roughly 82% recorded once. The specimen was PBMCs. Receptor source: a man younger than 40 in good health and CMV-seronegative.

The CDR3 bases are TGTGCCAGCAGTAACACCGGGACAGATGAAAAACTGTTTTTT. Its translation is CASSNTGTDEKLFF. The chain carries TRBV6-6 and TRBJ1-4, with 7 nucleotides matching TRBD1. The CDR3 is 14 amino acids. V shed 5 bases, J shed 6 bases, and the junction held 6 bases outside the gene matches. Germline CDR1 MNHNY, CDR2 SVGAGI (reference sequence).

The chain uses TRBV5-4 and TRBJ2-5; possibly TRBD1 for D (7 bases). Germline CDR1 is SGHNT and CDR2 is YYREEE (reference sequence). The CDR3 loop spans 15 amino acids. The V end was cut by 5 bases, the J end by 1 base, with 15 bases between. CDR3 amino acids: CASSFGGQSQETQYF. The CDR3, as DNA: TGTGCCAGCAGTTTCGGGGGACAGAGCCAAGAGACCCAGTACTTC.

This clone was seen only a few times. This chain joins TRBV25-1 and TRBJ1-2; no clear D gene. The germline V gene encodes CDR1 MGHDK and CDR2 SYGVNS. The CDR3 length is 17 residues. V was pared by 6 bases and J by 0 bases, with 20 bases between. CDR3 residues: CASSRRGTSGPNYGYTF. For the CDR3, the DNA is TGTGCCAGCAGCCGGCGCGGCACCTCCGGCCCTAACTATGGCTACACCTTC.

The V call is TRBV5-6, the J call TRBJ2-5; 11 bases align to TRBD2. The ends lost 4 bases at V and 4 bases at J; junction bases unmatched: 9. In germline, CDR1 is SGHDT, CDR2 YYEEEE. The CDR3 extends over 16 amino acids. In DNA form, the CDR3 reads TGTGCCAGCAGCACGAGGCCGCTAGCGGGGGGAGAGACCCAGTACTTC. Amino acid sequence: CASSTRPLAGGETQYF.

This clone was seen a handful of times. V is TRBV5-1 and J is TRBJ2-5; D ambiguous. V was cut by 5 bases and J by 5 bases, with 13 bases left in between. CDR1 and CDR2 (germline): SGHRS, YFSETQ. This CDR3 is built from 13 residues. CDR3 bases: TGCGCCAGCAGTCCCATGGGCAGGGAGACCCAGTACTTC. Translated: CASSPMGRETQYF.

The chain uses TRBV12-5 and TRBJ2-3, with a weak D call TRBD2 (5 bases). CDR3 length: 15 amino acids. V was pared by 5 bases and J by 0 bases, with 12 bases between. Germline-derived CDR1 and CDR2 are LGHNT and FRNRAP. CDR3 in amino acids: CASGLGVTSTDTQYF. CDR3 nucleotide sequence: TGTGCTAGTGGTCTCGGGGTGACTAGCACAGATACGCAGTATTTT.

This clone was detected a few times. The genes are TRBV5-1 and TRBJ2-7, with TRBD2 identical over 7 bases. The CDR3 loop spans 15 amino acids. V shed 3 bases and J 4 bases; nucleotides not matched to a gene: 10. Germline V gene sequence: CDR1 SGHRS, CDR2 YFSETQ. The DNA of the CDR3 is TGCGCCAGCAGCTGGACGCCGACTAGCACATACGAGCAGTACTTC. Protein: CASSWTPTSTYEQYF.

This clone appeared a few times. V usage is TRBV5-6 and J usage is TRBJ2-4; D perhaps matches TRBD1 (6 bases). The CDR3 has 16 amino acids. The germline V and J ends were trimmed by 0 bases and 3 bases, with 13 bases remaining between them. Germline values: CDR1 SGHDT, CDR2 YYEEEE. The CDR3 DNA reads as TGTGCCAGCAGCTTGGGGCAGGGGCTGTTCAAAAACATTCAGTACTTC. Protein: CASSLGQGLFKNIQYF.

This chain uses TRBV6-5 with TRBJ1-6, with D possibly matching TRBD1 (5 bases). From germline, CDR1 is MNHEY and CDR2 SVGAGI. The V end was cut by 6 bases, the J end by 15 bases, with 18 bases between. The CDR3 extends over 13 amino acids. CDR3 sequence: CASRIRVAGHLHF. The CDR3 DNA reads as TGTGCCAGCAGGATCAGGGTAGCCGGCCACCTCCACTTT.

Points on this clone: The same CDR3 can be traced to other DNA sequences in this sample. The V gene is TRBV29-1, the J gene TRBJ1-1, with 12 bases lining up with TRBD1. Looked up from germline, CDR1 is SQVTM and CDR2 is ANQGSEA. V dropped 4 bases and J dropped 3; count of bases not matched to a gene: 9. The CDR3 totals 16 residues. This CDR3 is CSVGGTGTGGYTEAFF. The CDR3 coding sequence is TGCAGCGTTGGGGGGACCGGGACAGGGGGCTACACTGAAGCTTTCTTT.

V is TRBV6-5 and J is TRBJ2-1; D is possibly TRBD1 (5 bases). Germline CDR1 and CDR2: MNHEY and SVGAGI. The CDR3 sequence is 14 residues long. Trimming removed 4 bases from V and 6 bases from J, with 13 bases in between. CDR3 nucleotide sequence: TGTGCCAGCAGTTTTCGGACAAGAGGCAATGAGCAGTTCTTC. It encodes CASSFRTRGNEQFF.

As to this clone: The same CDR3 arises from other DNA sequences in this sample as well. The rearrangement joins TRBV5-1 to TRBJ2-1; 7 nucleotides align to TRBD1. With 4 bases clipped from V and 3 bases from J, the junction kept 4 bases outside the gene matches. This CDR3 has 14 residues. Germline V gives CDR1 SGHRS, CDR2 YFSETQ. CDR3 sequence (DNA): TGCGCCAGCAGCCCAGGGGACAGCTACAATGAGCAGTTCTTC. Translated: CASSPGDSYNEQFF. The full variable domain, completed using reference TRBV5-1 and TRBJ2-1, is KAGVTQTPRYLIKTRGQQVTLSCSPISGHRSVSWYQQTPGQGLQFLFEYFSETQRNKGNFPGRFSGRQFSNSRSEMNVSTLELGDSALYLCASSPGDSYNEQFFGPGTRLTVL.

This rearrangement joins TRBV5-1 to TRBJ2-1; 9 bases are a match to TRBD2. The length of the CDR3 is 17 residues. V dropped 0 bases and J dropped 6; count of bases not matched to a gene: 10. Germline assignment: CDR1 SGHRS and CDR2 YFSETQ. The CDR3 DNA reads TGCGCCAGCAGCTTGGCTCGCGGGAGGGCTCTAGGCAATGAGCAGTTCTTC. This codes for CASSLARGRALGNEQFF. The whole variable domain, remainder taken from reference TRBV5-1 and TRBJ2-1, is KAGVTQTPRYLIKTRGQQVTLSCSPISGHRSVSWYQQTPGQGLQFLFEYFSETQRNKGNFPGRFSGRQFSNSRSEMNVSTLELGDSALYLCASSLARGRALGNEQFFGPGTRLTVL.

This chain connects TRBV10-1 to TRBJ2-7; TRBD2 matches 7 bases. Germline V gene data show CDR1 as WNHNN and CDR2 as SYGVQD (reference sequence). The V gene end was trimmed by 3 bases and the J gene end by 4 bases; junction bases not matched to a gene: 9. CDR3 length: 15 residues. CDR3 loop: CASSDPRAGAYEQYF. As DNA, the CDR3 is TGCGCCAGCAGTGACCCCCGGGCGGGAGCATACGAGCAGTACTTC.

The chain has TRBV2 and TRBJ1-4; TRBD1 is a possible D gene (5 bases). Trimming shortened V by 3 bases and J by 2 bases, and 10 bases separated the two germline ends. The germline V gene encodes CDR1 SNHLY and CDR2 FYNNEI. The CDR3 extends over 15 amino acids. The CDR3 here is CASSDPAGTNEKLFF. Written as DNA, the CDR3 is TGTGCCAGCAGTGACCCGGCAGGGACTAATGAAAAACTGTTTTTT.

The CDR3 DNA reads TGTGCCTGGACCACCGGAGGGGAGACCCAGTACTTC. This codes for CAWTTGGETQYF. This chain links TRBV30 with TRBJ2-5, with D possibly TRBD2 on 6 matching bases. The germline CDR1 and CDR2 sequences are GTSNPN and SVGIG (reference sequence). V lost 4 bases and J lost 5, with 11 bases in between. This CDR3 region has 12 residues.

Concerning this clone itself: Compared with germline, one end of the junction differs, possibly owing to a read error. The chain uses TRBV19 and TRBJ2-3; TRBD2 aligns across 8 bases. Germline-derived CDR1 and CDR2 are LNHDA and SQIVND (reference sequence). CDR3 size: 15 residues. This CDR3 is CASRIAGSSTDTQYF. DNA for the CDR3: TGTGCCAGTAGGATAGCGGGGAGCAGCACAGATACGCAGTATTTT.

The DNA for the CDR3 is TGCAGCGTTGAAGAGGGGGCGGGTGGCTACACCTTC. It is translated as CSVEEGAGGYTF. The chain uses TRBV29-1 and TRBJ1-2, with D perhaps TRBD1 (6 bases). The length of the CDR3 is 12 residues. The V gene lost 0 bases and the J gene lost 7 bases, with 9 bases spanning the gap. CDR1 is SQVTM and CDR2 is ANQGSEA in the germline V gene.

This clone has just a few counts. J is TRBJ2-2 and V is TRBV28; D ambiguous. V shed 5 bases and J shed 7 bases, with 11 bases lying between them. The CDR3 extends over 13 amino acids. Germline CDR1 is MDHEN and CDR2 is SYDVKM. CDR3 loop: CASSHLESGELFF. The CDR3 bases are TGTGCCAGCAGTCATCTGGAGAGCGGGGAGCTGTTTTTT.

This chain joins TRBV7-9 and TRBJ2-2; 9 bases fit TRBD2. The CDR3 has 17 residues. The germline gives CDR1 SEHNR, CDR2 FQNEAQ (reference sequence). V lost 5 bases, J lost 5 bases, and 12 bases stayed unmatched. The CDR3 region has the DNA TGTGCCAGCAGCGCTCGCCTGGGGACTAGCCGGACCGGGGAGCTGTTTTTT. Residues: CASSARLGTSRTGELFF.

The J gene is TRBJ1-3, the V gene TRBV5-1; 9 positions match TRBD1. The CDR3 runs 17 residues. Per the germline V gene, CDR1 is SGHRS and CDR2 is YFSETQ. V lost 0 bases to trimming and J lost 0 bases; unmatched junction nucleotides: 4. The CDR3 is CASSLAGTGPSGNTIYF. The CDR3, as DNA: TGCGCCAGCAGCTTGGCCGGGACAGGGCCCTCTGGAAACACCATATATTTT.

This clone was seen a few times. The rearrangement uses TRBV5-1 and TRBJ1-2; TRBD1 matches 11 bases. The germline CDR1 and CDR2 sequences are SGHRS and YFSETQ. The CDR3 covers 14 residues. J lost 7 bases, V lost 3 bases, and 5 bases had no gene match. CDR3 bases: TGCGCCAGCAGCTCTACCGGGACAGGGGGTGGCTACACCTTC. Its protein is CASSSTGTGGGYTF.